Below, 20 T cell receptor beta chains from the same sample are listed, as sequenced in a study of T-cell reconstitution after alpha-beta-depleted transplantation in children. Construction of the TCRbeta library involved unique molecular identifiers. From the PCR reads, TCRdb called clonotypes with MiXCR, one entry per CDR3 protein. Of about 980,000 distinct CDR3 sequences detected, about 26% appear once; the ten largest clones hold more than 25%. The source was PBMCs, mostly from graft donor cells, collected 360 days after TCRalphabeta/CD19-depleted stem cell transplant. Source of these receptors: a boy under two years old who had a stem cell transplant for SCID, so the T cells may come from the graft donor.

This clonotype was detected a few times. The chain recombines TRBV12-3 or TRBV12-4 with TRBJ2-5; D is possibly TRBD1 (5 bases). With 6 bases removed from V and 1 base from J, the gap between germline ends came to 12 bases. This CDR3 has 14 residues. The CDR3 DNA reads as TGTGCCAGCAGCACCAGGGTGATCCAAGAGACCCAGTACTTC. Its protein product is CASSTRVIQETQYF.

This clonotype was observed a handful of times. This sequence joins TRBV12-3 or TRBV12-4 and TRBJ2-5; D perhaps matches TRBD2 (5 bases). This CDR3 comprises 16 residues. V was shortened by 5 bases and J by 3 bases, with 19 bases between the two germline ends. Here the CDR3 DNA reads TGTGCCAGCAGTGAGCAACGAGGAGGCCTAAAAGAGACCCAGTACTTC. It codes for CASSEQRGGLKETQYF.

The chain links TRBV29-1 to TRBJ1-3; D gene ambiguous. Germline assignment: CDR1 SQVTM and CDR2 ANQGSEA. Trimming left V 5 bases short and J 1 base short, with 9 bases between. The CDR3 has 13 amino acids. For the CDR3, the DNA is TGCAGCGTTAGGAGACCGTCTGGAAACACCATATATTTT. As protein: CSVRRPSGNTIYF. Together with reference TRBV29-1 and TRBJ1-3, the CDR3 gives the full variable domain: SAVISQKPSRDICQRGTSLTIQCQVDSQVTMMFWYRQQPGQSLTLIATANQGSEATYESGFVIDKFPISRPNLTFSTLTVSNMSPEDSSIYLCSVRRPSGNTIYFGEGSWLTVV.

This clonotype has more than one count but fewer than ten. The CDR3 DNA is TGTGCCACCGGGGACAGGGTCTATCAGCCCCAGCATTTT. Encoded protein: CATGDRVYQPQHF. The chain combines TRBV24-1 with TRBJ1-5; TRBD1 matches 9 bases. The CDR3 contains 13 residues. The V gene end was trimmed by 9 bases and the J gene end by 5 bases; junction bases not matched to a gene: 4. The germline V gene has CDR1 KGHDR and CDR2 SFDVKD.

The rearrangement joins TRBV2 to TRBJ2-6, with D tentatively TRBD1 or TRBD2 (6 bases each). Looked up from germline, CDR1 is SNHLY and CDR2 is FYNNEI. With 6 bases removed from V and 0 bases from J, the gap between germline ends came to 21 bases. The CDR3 contains 19 residues. The CDR3 reads CASRFLEGVFNSGANVLTF. For the CDR3, the DNA is TGTGCCAGCAGATTTCTGGAGGGGGTGTTCAACTCTGGGGCCAACGTCCTGACTTTC. The variable domain in full, with the rest retrieved from reference TRBV2 and TRBJ2-6, is EPEVTQTPSHQVTQMGQEVILRCVPISNHLYFYWYRQILGQKVEFLVSFYNNEISEKSEIFDDQFSVERPDGSNFTLKIRSTKLEDSAMYFCASRFLEGVFNSGANVLTFGAGSRLTVL.

The chain joins TRBV7-2 to TRBJ2-7, with D tentatively TRBD2 (5 bases). The CDR3 spans 15 residues. Trimming left V 6 bases short and J 0 bases short, with 15 bases between. Per the germline V gene, CDR1 is SGHTA and CDR2 is FQGNSA. This CDR3 is CASSPRETSSYEQYF. Here the CDR3 DNA reads TGTGCCAGCAGTCCGAGGGAAACTAGCTCCTACGAGCAGTACTTC.

This clonotype has a count of ten or more. This sequence joins TRBV24-1 and TRBJ2-1; 9 bases align to TRBD1. The CDR3 totals 14 residues. The J segment lost 8 bases and the V segment lost 4 bases, leaving 5 bases of the junction unmatched. Germline V gives CDR1 KGHDR, CDR2 SFDVKD. In nucleotides, the CDR3 is TGTGCCACCAGTGAGGGGACAGGGATCGATGAGCAGTTCTTC. It translates to CATSEGTGIDEQFF.

This chain uses TRBV7-2 with TRBJ2-1; D gene ambiguous. V gave up 0 bases and J gave up 6 bases, with 9 bases separating them. Germline V gives CDR1 SGHTA, CDR2 FQGNSA. The CDR3 totals 14 residues. CDR3 protein: CASSLADRINEQFF. CDR3 DNA: TGTGCCAGCAGCTTAGCGGACCGTATCAATGAGCAGTTCTTC.

The table lists this clonotype with a few counts. The rearrangement uses TRBV27 and TRBJ2-7; 7 bases are shared with TRBD1. This CDR3 is built from 16 residues. Per germline, CDR1 MNHEY and CDR2 SMNVEV (reference sequence). V lost 4 bases, J lost 6 bases, and 15 bases stayed unmatched. The CDR3 region is CASSSRTGPMSGEQYF. CDR3 coding DNA: TGTGCCAGCAGTTCCCGGACAGGCCCCATGTCGGGCGAGCAGTACTTC.

The chain joins TRBV5-1 to TRBJ2-5; 11 bases are a match to TRBD2. The CDR3 totals 18 residues. V was pared by 5 bases and J by 0 bases, with 12 bases of the junction left unmatched. The germline gives CDR1 SGHRS, CDR2 YFSETQ. The CDR3 bases are TGCGCCAGCAGGGTTGCAGTTTCGACTAGCGGGGACCAAGAGACCCAGTACTTC. This sequence encodes CASRVAVSTSGDQETQYF. Complete variable domain (other parts from reference TRBV5-1 and TRBJ2-5): KAGVTQTPRYLIKTRGQQVTLSCSPISGHRSVSWYQQTPGQGLQFLFEYFSETQRNKGNFPGRFSGRQFSNSRSEMNVSTLELGDSALYLCASRVAVSTSGDQETQYFGPGTRLLVL.

This clonotype was counted between two and nine times. DNA of the CDR3: TGTGCCAGCAGTTGGTCGTCGAACACCGGGGAGCTGTTTTTT. Protein: CASSWSSNTGELFF. This chain connects TRBV6-5 to TRBJ2-2, with D uncertain. The CDR3 is 14 amino acids. The ends were cut back, 4 bases at V and 0 bases at J, with 6 bases in the middle. Germline V gene lookup returns CDR1 MNHEY and CDR2 SVGAGI.

V and J are TRBV12-3 or TRBV12-4 and TRBJ1-1; 7 nucleotides match TRBD1. CDR3 size: 17 residues. Losses at the gene ends were 3 bases for V and 0 bases for J; bases not matched to a gene: 10. The CDR3 loop is CASSFPKGARVNTEAFF. DNA of the CDR3: TGTGCCAGCAGTTTCCCTAAGGGGGCAAGGGTGAACACTGAAGCTTTCTTT.

J is TRBJ2-7 and V is TRBV4-2; the match to TRBD2 covers 7 bases. Germline V CDR1 and CDR2: LGHNA, YNFKEQ. CDR3 length: 18 amino acids. Trimming cost V 0 bases and J 4 bases; bases outside gene matches: 15. CDR3 nucleotide sequence: TGTGCCAGCAGCCAAGAGGTCGCGGGTGGGGGGGAGGCTTACGAGCAGTACTTC. Translation gives CASSQEVAGGGEAYEQYF.

This rearrangement joins TRBV5-1 to TRBJ2-1; the D call may be TRBD1 or TRBD2 (5 bases each). The CDR3 length is 15 residues. Trimming removed 0 bases at V and 10 bases at J, with 17 bases between. Germline CDR1 is SGHRS and CDR2 is YFSETQ. The CDR3 here is CASSLALGVRGEQFF. The CDR3 region has the DNA TGCGCCAGCAGCTTGGCCCTGGGGGTACGCGGGGAGCAGTTCTTC.

This clonotype was counted only a few times. The CDR3 spells CASSPNPGAASTDTQYF. CDR3 DNA: TGTGCCAGCAGTCCTAACCCTGGGGCAGCAAGCACAGATACGCAGTATTTT. This sequence joins TRBV12-3 or TRBV12-4 and TRBJ2-3; D is perhaps TRBD1 (5 bases). The CDR3 spans 17 residues. V was clipped by 5 bases and J by 0 bases, with 18 bases between them.

This chain connects TRBV5-6 to TRBJ2-1, with D uncertain. Trimming removed 0 bases at V and 4 bases at J, with 8 bases between. This CDR3 has 14 residues. The V gene's germline CDR1 is SGHDT and CDR2 YYEEEE. This chain's CDR3 is CASSLVVGYNEQFF. For the CDR3, the DNA is TGTGCCAGCAGCTTGGTGGTGGGGTACAATGAGCAGTTCTTC.

This clonotype was seen a handful of times. This chain uses TRBV6-6 with TRBJ2-5; D is unresolved. Trimming removed 5 bases from V and 1 base from J, with 8 bases in between. The V gene's germline CDR1 is MNHNY and CDR2 SVGAGI (reference sequence). This CDR3 has 13 amino acids. The CDR3 region is CASSQELQETQYF. As DNA, the CDR3 is TGTGCCAGCAGTCAGGAACTCCAAGAGACCCAGTACTTC.

This clonotype was picked up a small number of times. The V and J genes are TRBV29-1 and TRBJ1-1; the match to TRBD1 covers 7 bases. Germline CDR1 is SQVTM and CDR2 is ANQGSEA. The junction had 10 bases not matched to a gene; V was cut back by 6 bases and J by 3 bases. The CDR3 spans 14 residues. This CDR3 is CSVRLQGVDTEAFF. The CDR3 DNA is TGCAGCGTGAGACTCCAGGGGGTAGACACTGAAGCTTTCTTT.

This clonotype was seen many times. The chain has TRBV25-1 and TRBJ2-1, with D perhaps matching TRBD1 (6 bases). Trimming left V 6 bases short and J 6 bases short, with 15 bases between. The CDR3 has 14 amino acids. Germline lookup yields CDR1 MGHDK and CDR2 SYGVNS. CDR3 DNA sequence: TGTGCCAGCAGGGGTACAGGGTGGGTCAATGAGCAGTTCTTC. Its protein product is CASRGTGWVNEQFF. Full variable domain (outside the CDR3, taken from reference TRBV25-1 and TRBJ2-1): EADIYQTPRYLVIGTGKKITLECSQTMGHDKMYWYQQDPGMELHLIHYSYGVNSTEKGDLSSESTVSRIRTEHFPLTLESARPSHTSQYLCASRGTGWVNEQFFGPGTRLTVL.

A few counts support this clonotype. J is TRBJ2-5 and V is TRBV29-1; D is perhaps TRBD1 or TRBD2 (6 bases each). Germline lookup yields CDR1 SQVTM and CDR2 ANQGSEA. The CDR3 extends over 16 amino acids. Deletions cut 6 bases from V and 4 bases from J, with 24 bases between. This CDR3 is CSVREGGGPRRETQYF. CDR3 sequence (DNA): TGCAGCGTACGGGAAGGAGGGGGGCCCCGGCGAGAGACCCAGTACTTC.